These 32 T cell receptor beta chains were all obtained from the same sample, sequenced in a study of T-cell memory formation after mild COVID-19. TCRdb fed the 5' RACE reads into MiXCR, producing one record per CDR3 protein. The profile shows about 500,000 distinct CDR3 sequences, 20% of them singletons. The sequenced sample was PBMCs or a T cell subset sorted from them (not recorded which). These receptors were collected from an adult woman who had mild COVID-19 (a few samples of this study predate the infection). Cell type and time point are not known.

CDR3 in amino acids: CASSNTAAWYF. CDR3 sequence (DNA): TGTGCCAGCAGCAATACGGCAGCTTGGTACTTC. The V and J genes are TRBV21-1 and TRBJ2-7. TRBV21-1 is marked as a pseudogene. The CDR3 has 11 amino acids.

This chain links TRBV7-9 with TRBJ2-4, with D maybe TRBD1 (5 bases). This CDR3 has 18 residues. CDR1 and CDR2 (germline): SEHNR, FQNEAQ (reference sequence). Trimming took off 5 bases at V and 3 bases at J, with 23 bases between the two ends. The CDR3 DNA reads TGTGCCAGCAGCCACAAGGGGCTTCGGTTTTTTGGCAAAAACATTCAGTACTTC. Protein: CASSHKGLRFFGKNIQYF.

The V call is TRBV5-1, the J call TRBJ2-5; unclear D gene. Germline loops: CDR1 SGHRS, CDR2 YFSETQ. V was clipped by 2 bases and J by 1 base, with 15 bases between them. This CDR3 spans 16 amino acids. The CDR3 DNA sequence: TGCGCCAGCAGCTTCTCGGGCCCTGAGAGCCAAGAGACCCAGTACTTC. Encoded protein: CASSFSGPESQETQYF.

The CDR3 sequence is CASSLEGPINTEAFF. The DNA for the CDR3 is TGTGCCAGCAGCTTAGAGGGACCAATAAACACTGAAGCTTTCTTT. The chain recombines TRBV7-6 with TRBJ1-1, with D possibly TRBD1 on 5 matching bases. The CDR3 has 15 amino acids. V lost 1 base, J lost 2 bases, and 11 bases lay in between. Germline CDR1 SGHVS, CDR2 FNYEAQ.

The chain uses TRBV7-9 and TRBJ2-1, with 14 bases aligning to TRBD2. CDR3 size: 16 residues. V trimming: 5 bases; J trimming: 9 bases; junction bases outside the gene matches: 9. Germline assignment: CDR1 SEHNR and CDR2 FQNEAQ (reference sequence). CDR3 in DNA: TGTGCCAGCAGCACTCGACTAGCGGGAGGGCCGGGTGAGCAGTTCTTC. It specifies CASSTRLAGGPGEQFF.

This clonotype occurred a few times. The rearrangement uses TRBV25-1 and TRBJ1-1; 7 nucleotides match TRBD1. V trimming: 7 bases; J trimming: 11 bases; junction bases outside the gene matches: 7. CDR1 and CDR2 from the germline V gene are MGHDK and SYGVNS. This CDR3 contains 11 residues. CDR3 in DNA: TGTGCCAGCACCAGGGGGGATAGGGCTTTCTTT. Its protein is CASTRGDRAFF.

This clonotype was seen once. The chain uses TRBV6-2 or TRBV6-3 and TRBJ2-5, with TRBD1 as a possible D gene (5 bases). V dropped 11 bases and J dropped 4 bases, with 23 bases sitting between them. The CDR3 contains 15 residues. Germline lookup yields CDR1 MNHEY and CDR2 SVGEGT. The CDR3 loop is CAFSYWGRPTETQYF. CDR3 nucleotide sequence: TGTGCCTTCAGTTACTGGGGCCGTCCTACAGAGACCCAGTACTTC.

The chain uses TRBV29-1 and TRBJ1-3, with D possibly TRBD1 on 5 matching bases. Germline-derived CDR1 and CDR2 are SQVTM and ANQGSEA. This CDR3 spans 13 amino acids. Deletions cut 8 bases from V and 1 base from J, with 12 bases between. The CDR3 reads CSFRSGSGNTIYF. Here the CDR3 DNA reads TGCAGCTTCAGATCAGGGTCTGGAAACACCATATATTTT.

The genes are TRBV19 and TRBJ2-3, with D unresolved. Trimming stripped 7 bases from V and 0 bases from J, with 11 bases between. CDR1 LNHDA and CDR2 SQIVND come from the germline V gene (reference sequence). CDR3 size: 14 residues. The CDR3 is CASTGWSSTDTQYF. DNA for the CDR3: TGTGCCAGTACGGGTTGGTCTAGCACAGATACGCAGTATTTT. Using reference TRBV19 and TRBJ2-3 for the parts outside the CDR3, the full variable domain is DGGITQSPKYLFRKEGQNVTLSCEQNLNHDAMYWYRQDPGQGLRLIYYSQIVNDFQKGDIAEGYSVSREKKESFPLTVTSAQKNPTAFYLCASTGWSSTDTQYFGPGTRLTVL.

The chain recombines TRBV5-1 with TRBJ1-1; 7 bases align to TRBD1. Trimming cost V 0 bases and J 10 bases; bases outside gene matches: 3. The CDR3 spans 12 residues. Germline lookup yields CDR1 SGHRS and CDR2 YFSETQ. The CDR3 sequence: CASSLGQGVAFF. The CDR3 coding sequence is TGCGCCAGCAGCTTGGGGCAGGGGGTAGCTTTCTTT.

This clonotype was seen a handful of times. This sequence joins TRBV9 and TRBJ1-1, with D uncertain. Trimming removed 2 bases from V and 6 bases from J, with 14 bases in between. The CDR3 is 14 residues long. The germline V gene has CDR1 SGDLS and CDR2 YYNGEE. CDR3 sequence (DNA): TGTGCCAGCAGCGTTTGGGAAAGTGGCGCTGAAGCTTTCTTT. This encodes CASSVWESGAEAFF.

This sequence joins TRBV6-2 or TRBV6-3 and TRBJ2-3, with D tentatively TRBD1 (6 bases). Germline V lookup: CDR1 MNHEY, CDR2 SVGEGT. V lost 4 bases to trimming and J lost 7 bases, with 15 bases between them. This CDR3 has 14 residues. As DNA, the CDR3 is TGTGCCAGCAGTTTATCAGGGGCTACTAATACGCAGTATTTT. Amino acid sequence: CASSLSGATNTQYF.

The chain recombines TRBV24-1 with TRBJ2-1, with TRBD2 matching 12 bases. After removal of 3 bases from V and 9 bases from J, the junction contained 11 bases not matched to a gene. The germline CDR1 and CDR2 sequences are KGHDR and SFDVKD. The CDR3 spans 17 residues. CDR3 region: CATSDPTPSGRAREQFF. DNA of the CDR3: TGTGCCACCAGTGATCCAACGCCTAGCGGGAGGGCCCGTGAGCAGTTCTTC.

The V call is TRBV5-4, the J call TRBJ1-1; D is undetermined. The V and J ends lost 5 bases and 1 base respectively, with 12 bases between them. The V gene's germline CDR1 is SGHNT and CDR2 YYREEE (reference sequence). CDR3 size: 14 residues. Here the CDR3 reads CASRREQPNTEAFF. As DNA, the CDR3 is TGTGCCAGCAGACGAGAACAGCCGAACACTGAAGCTTTCTTT.

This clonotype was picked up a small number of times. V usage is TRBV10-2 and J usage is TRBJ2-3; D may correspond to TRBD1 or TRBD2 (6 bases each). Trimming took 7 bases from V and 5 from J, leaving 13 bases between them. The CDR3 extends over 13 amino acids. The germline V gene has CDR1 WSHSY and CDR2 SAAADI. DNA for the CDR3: TGCGCCAGCACAGGGGAGGTGAGAGATACGCAGTATTTT. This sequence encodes CASTGEVRDTQYF.

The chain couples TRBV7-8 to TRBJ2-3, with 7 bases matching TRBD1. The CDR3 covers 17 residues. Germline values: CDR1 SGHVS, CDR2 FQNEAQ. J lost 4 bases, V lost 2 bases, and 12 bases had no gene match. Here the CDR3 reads CASSLTDRVRFADTQYF. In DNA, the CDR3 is TGTGCCAGCAGCTTAACCGACAGGGTGAGGTTCGCAGATACGCAGTATTTT.

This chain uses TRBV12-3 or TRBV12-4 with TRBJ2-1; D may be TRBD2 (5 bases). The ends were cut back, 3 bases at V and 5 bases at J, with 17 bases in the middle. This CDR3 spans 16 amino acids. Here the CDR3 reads CASSLRLAGSNNEQFF. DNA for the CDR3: TGTGCCAGCAGTTTGCGGCTAGCAGGCAGCAACAATGAGCAGTTCTTC.

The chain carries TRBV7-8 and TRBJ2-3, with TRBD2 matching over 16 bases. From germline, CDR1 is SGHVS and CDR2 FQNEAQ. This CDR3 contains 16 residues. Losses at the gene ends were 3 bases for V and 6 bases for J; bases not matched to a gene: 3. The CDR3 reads CASSFPGLAGGDTQYF. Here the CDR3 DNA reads TGTGCCAGCAGCTTCCCGGGACTAGCGGGGGGGGATACGCAGTATTTT. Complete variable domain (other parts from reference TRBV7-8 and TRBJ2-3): GAGVSQSPRYKVAKRGQDVALRCDPISGHVSLFWYQQALGQGPEFLTYFQNEAQLDKSGLPSDRFFAERPEGSVSTLKIQRTQQEDSAVYLCASSFPGLAGGDTQYFGPGTRLTVL.

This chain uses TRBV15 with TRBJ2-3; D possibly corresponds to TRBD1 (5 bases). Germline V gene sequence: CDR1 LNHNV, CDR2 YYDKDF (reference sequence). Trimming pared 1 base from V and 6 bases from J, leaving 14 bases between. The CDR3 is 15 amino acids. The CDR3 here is CATSRGGASRDTQYF. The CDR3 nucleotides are TGTGCCACCAGCAGAGGGGGCGCCTCGCGGGATACGCAGTATTTT.

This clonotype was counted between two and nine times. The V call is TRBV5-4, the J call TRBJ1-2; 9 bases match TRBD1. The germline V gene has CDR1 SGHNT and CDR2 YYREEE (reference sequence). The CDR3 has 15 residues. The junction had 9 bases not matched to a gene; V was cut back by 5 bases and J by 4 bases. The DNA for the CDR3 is TGTGCCAGCAGGCCAACAGGGGGCGCGGTCTATGGCTACACCTTC. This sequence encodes CASRPTGGAVYGYTF.

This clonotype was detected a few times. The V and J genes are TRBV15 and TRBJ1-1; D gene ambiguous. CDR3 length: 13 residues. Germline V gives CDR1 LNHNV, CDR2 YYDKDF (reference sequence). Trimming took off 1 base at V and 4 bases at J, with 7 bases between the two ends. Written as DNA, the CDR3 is TGTGCCACCAGCAGAGTTCGGGGCACTGAAGCTTTCTTT. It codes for CATSRVRGTEAFF.

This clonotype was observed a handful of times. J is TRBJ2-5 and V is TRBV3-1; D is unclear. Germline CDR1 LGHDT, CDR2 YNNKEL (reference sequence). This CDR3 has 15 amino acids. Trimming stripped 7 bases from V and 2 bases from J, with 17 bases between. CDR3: CASTGLPGPQETQYF. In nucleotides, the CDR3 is TGTGCCAGCACCGGATTGCCGGGTCCACAAGAGACCCAGTACTTC.

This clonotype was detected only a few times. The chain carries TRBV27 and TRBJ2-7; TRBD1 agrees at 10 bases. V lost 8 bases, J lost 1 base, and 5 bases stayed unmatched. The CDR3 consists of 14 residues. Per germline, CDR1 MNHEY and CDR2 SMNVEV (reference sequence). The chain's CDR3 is CASGWDRGSYEQYF. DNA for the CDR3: TGTGCCAGCGGTTGGGACAGGGGATCCTACGAGCAGTACTTC.

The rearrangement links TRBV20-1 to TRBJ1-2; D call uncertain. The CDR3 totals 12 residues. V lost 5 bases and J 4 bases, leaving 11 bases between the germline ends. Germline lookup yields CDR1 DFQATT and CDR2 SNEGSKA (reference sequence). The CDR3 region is CSAPEIAYGYTF. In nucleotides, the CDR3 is TGCAGTGCTCCAGAGATCGCCTATGGCTACACCTTC.

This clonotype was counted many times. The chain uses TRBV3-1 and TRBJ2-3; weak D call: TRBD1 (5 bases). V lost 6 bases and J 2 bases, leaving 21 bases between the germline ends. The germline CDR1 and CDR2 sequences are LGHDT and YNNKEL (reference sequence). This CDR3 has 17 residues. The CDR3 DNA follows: TGTGCCAGCAGACTCAAGGCGAGACAGAAGAACACAGATACGCAGTATTTT. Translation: CASRLKARQKNTDTQYF.

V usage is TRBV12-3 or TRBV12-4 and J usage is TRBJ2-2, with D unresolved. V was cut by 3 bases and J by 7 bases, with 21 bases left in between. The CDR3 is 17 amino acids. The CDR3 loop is CASSFLGGTTLSGELFF. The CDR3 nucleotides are TGTGCCAGCAGTTTTTTGGGTGGCACGACGCTTAGCGGGGAGCTGTTTTTT.

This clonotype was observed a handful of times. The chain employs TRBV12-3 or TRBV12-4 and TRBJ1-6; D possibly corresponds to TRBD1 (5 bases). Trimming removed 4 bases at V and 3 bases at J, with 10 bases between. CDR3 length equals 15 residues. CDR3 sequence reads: CASSSGTNYNSPLHF. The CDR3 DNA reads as TGTGCCAGCAGTTCCGGGACTAACTATAATTCACCCCTCCACTTT.

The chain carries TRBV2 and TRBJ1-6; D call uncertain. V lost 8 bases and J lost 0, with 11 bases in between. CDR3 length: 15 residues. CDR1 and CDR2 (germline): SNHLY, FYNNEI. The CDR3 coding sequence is TGTGCCAGCCAGTCTAGTAGCTCCTATAATTCACCCCTCCACTTT. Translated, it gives CASQSSSSYNSPLHF.

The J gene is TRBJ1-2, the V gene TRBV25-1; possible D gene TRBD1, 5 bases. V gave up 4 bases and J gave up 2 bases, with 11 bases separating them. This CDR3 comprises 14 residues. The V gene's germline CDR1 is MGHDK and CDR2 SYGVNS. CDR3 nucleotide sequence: TGTGCCAGCAGTGCTCTGGGACTGAACTATGGCTACACCTTC. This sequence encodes CASSALGLNYGYTF.

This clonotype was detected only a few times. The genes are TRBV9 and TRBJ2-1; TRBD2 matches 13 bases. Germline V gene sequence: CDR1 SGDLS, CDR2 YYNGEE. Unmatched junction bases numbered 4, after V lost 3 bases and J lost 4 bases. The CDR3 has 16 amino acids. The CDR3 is CASSAGTSGAYNEQFF. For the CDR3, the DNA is TGTGCCAGCAGCGCCGGGACTAGCGGGGCGTACAATGAGCAGTTCTTC.

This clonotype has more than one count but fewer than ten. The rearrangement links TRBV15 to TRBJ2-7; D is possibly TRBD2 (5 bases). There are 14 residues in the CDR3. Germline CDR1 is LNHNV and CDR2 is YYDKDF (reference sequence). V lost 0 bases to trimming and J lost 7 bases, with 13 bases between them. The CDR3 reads CATSRDSRVQEQYF. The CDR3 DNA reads TGTGCCACCAGCAGAGATTCGAGGGTCCAAGAGCAGTACTTC.

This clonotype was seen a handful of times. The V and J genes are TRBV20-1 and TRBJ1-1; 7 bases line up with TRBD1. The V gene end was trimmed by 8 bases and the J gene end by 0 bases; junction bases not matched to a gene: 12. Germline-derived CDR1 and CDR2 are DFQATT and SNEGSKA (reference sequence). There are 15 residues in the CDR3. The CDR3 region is CSSQGWDGMNTEAFF. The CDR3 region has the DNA TGCAGTTCACAGGGGTGGGACGGAATGAACACTGAAGCTTTCTTT.